This TCR beta chain was recovered during a study of OX40 agonist ivuxolimab in advanced cancers. For context, the study as a whole: Ivuxolimab was an agonistic, fully human IgG2 monoclonal antibody directed against OX40 (CD134), a costimulatory receptor. Partial responses were achieved by three dose-escalation patients, of whom one had hepatocellular carcinoma and two had cutaneous melanoma. The point of sequencing TCRbeta in the periphery was to test whether ivuxolimab changed TCR sequence diversity and drove clonal T-cell expansion. Patients were allowed to have had prior anti-PD-1, anti-PD-L1 or anti-CTLA-4 therapy, and 40% to 45% of the dose-escalation patients had been treated with checkpoint inhibitors. Among the approximately 50 dose-escalation patients, about 20 had hepatocellular carcinoma, 15 or so melanoma, 9 renal cell carcinoma and 9 head and neck cancer. The monotherapy dose-escalation portion (N of about 50 patients) of the phase I ivuxolimab trial is reported in the paper. In the dose-escalation cohort, around four fifths of patients were male, and the mean age was around 65 years with a range of about 20 to 90. Intravenous ivuxolimab was administered to patients every 2 weeks at six dose levels: 0.01, 0.1, 0.3, 1.5, 3 and 10 mg/kg. The paper as a whole reports these results and caveats: In partial responders in the 0.1-3.0 mg/kg groups, normalized peripheral clonal expansion was found to be among the lowest, especially among CD8+ T cells. Which antigens the clonally expanded peripheral T cells were specific for was not determined. At doses of 0.1 to 3.0 mg/kg, clonal expansion of both CD4+ and CD8+ blood T cells was observed from baseline to week 6. On average, CD8+ T cells showed more expanded clones than CD4+ T cells after ivuxolimab. Low levels of normalized T-cell clonal expansion were also shown by some nonresponding patients.

The CDR1 and CDR2 encoded by the germline V gene (reference sequence) are SGHKS and YYEKEE. The CDR3 sequence holds 15 residues, the cysteine and phenylalanine included. Only the CDR3 DNA is retained, 45 bases long and in frame from the first base. V is cut by 4 bases and J by 0 bases, and the space between the germline ends is 14 bases. Patients with autoimmune disease history or receiving systemic immunosuppression were excluded from the trial. Peripheral blood for TCR sequencing was drawn from every dose cohort at baseline, at cycle 4 day 1 and at cycle 7 day 1. Samples were obtained from an open-label, multicenter, first-in-human phase I dose-escalation trial of ivuxolimab. Adults with locally advanced or metastatic head and neck squamous cell, hepatocellular, melanoma or renal cell carcinoma were enrolled in the trial. Before TCR sequencing, CD4+ T cells and CD8+ T cells were sorted from peripheral blood as separate populations.

In regard to this clone: Its antigen is still unknown. Nothing much larger sits one base from this clone, and base qualities are not available.

Genomic DNA was extracted from sorted cells for sequencing of the TCRbeta CDR3 region. The immunoSEQ Assay was used to sequence the TCRbeta CDR3 regions. TCRdb holds this immuneACCESS table with in-frame rearrangements only. Some clones are missing; in checked studies, unresolved V genes explain under half, and the rest has no known cause. This sample gives some 96,000 clones in total; 75% to 95% of them show up just once. The top ten clonotypes cover 0.54% of the sample. This TCR derives from an adult with an advanced solid tumor such as melanoma, head and neck, liver or kidney cancer. The sequenced sample was CD4+ or CD8+ T cells sorted from blood, obtained in a trial of the OX40 agonist ivuxolimab. This chain is built from TRBV5-5 and TRBJ2-7; TRBD1 could be the D gene, as 5 bases match. The nucleotide sequence is given as TGTGCCAGCAGCCAACAGGTAGAGTTCTCCTACGAGCAGTACTTC. Its translation is CASSQQVEFSYEQYF.